These T cell receptor beta chains were read from a single sample in a study of response to subunit inactivated influenza vaccine. TCRdb independently ran MiXCR on the RT-PCR reads; one entry per CDR3 protein. The sample lists hundreds of thousands of distinct CDR3 sequences, approximately 24% occurring once. The specimen comprised CD4+ T cells sorted from PBMCs, sampled 4 to 6 days after vaccination. All receptors come from a man aged 45-65 years who received an inactivated influenza vaccine. The CDR3 runs from the conserved cysteine through the conserved F or W. Fields, in order: V gene, clone size, D gene, J gene, CDR3 protein, CDR3 DNA. The D gene is left open where the match is weak. Clone size is stated in some rows and not others, as once, few, many or a class when expanded.

>TRBV7-2|few|TRBD2|TRBJ2-7
CASSQILSGVGGNEQYF
TGTGCCAGCAGCCAGATCCTTAGCGGGGTCGGCGGGAACGAGCAGTACTTC
>TRBV12-3/TRBV12-4|-|TRBD2|TRBJ2-5
CASSSRLAGGPKETQYF
TGTGCCAGCAGTTCCCGACTAGCGGGGGGGCCGAAAGAGACCCAGTACTTC
>TRBV29-1|few|-|TRBJ1-3
CSVEAYGKENTIYF
TGCAGCGTTGAAGCTTATGGGAAGGAAAACACCATATATTTT
>TRBV4-1|-|TRBD2|TRBJ2-1
CASSQVQFSSGGREQFF
TGCGCCAGCAGCCAGGTGCAGTTCTCTAGCGGGGGGAGGGAGCAGTTCTTC
>TRBV5-1|-|TRBD1|TRBJ1-2
CASRFDRVDGYTF
TGCGCCAGCAGGTTCGACAGGGTCGACGGCTACACCTTC
>TRBV5-1|-|-|TRBJ2-7
CASRASYEQYF
TGCGCCAGTCGGGCATCCTACGAGCAGTACTTC
>TRBV20-1|-|-|TRBJ1-2
CSARDLVGEGYTF
TGCAGTGCTAGAGATCTTGTAGGGGAAGGCTACACCTTC
>TRBV3-1|-|TRBD2|TRBJ2-1
CASSQDRGGRNYNEQFF
TGTGCCAGCAGCCAAGATCGAGGCGGGAGGAATTACAATGAGCAGTTCTTC
>TRBV29-1|few|-|TRBJ1-1
CSVEDSILKGAEAFF
TGCAGCGTTGAAGACTCGATCCTAAAAGGCGCTGAAGCTTTCTTT
>TRBV20-1|few|-|TRBJ2-3
CSARVGPNTQYF
TGCAGTGCTAGAGTGGGTCCAAATACGCAGTATTTT
>TRBV5-1|-|TRBD2|TRBJ2-5
CASSLSVTSGRQVQYF
TGCGCCAGCAGCTTGAGTGTGACTAGCGGGCGGCAGGTCCAGTACTTC
>TRBV12-3/TRBV12-4|few|-|TRBJ2-2
CASGLSTNTGELFF
TGTGCCAGCGGCCTAAGCACCAACACCGGGGAGCTGTTTTTT
>TRBV6-5|few|-|TRBJ2-7
CASSYARGRHEQYF
TGTGCCAGCAGTTACGCCAGGGGCCGTCATGAGCAGTACTTC
>TRBV30|-|-|TRBJ1-5
CAWSALRGNQPQHF
TGTGCCTGGAGTGCGTTGAGGGGCAATCAGCCCCAGCATTTT
>TRBV19|-|TRBD1|TRBJ2-3
CATADRGGTDTQYF
TGTGCCACAGCGGACAGGGGCGGCACAGATACGCAGTATTTT
>TRBV20-1|few|-|TRBJ2-7
CSATAAGYEQYF
TGCAGTGCTACAGCGGCCGGCTACGAGCAGTACTTC
>TRBV6-2/TRBV6-3|few|-|TRBJ1-1
CASRRTVEAFF
TGTGCCAGCAGAAGGACGGTTGAAGCTTTCTTT
>TRBV3-1|once|TRBD1|TRBJ1-1
CASSQQGAMDTEAFF
TGTGCCAGCAGCCAACAGGGGGCGATGGACACTGAAGCTTTCTTT
>TRBV29-1|-|-|TRBJ2-1
CSAERDLVDNEQFF
TGCAGCGCCGAAAGAGACCTAGTTGACAATGAGCAGTTCTTC
>TRBV11-2|-|TRBD2|TRBJ2-7
CASSSSLGLAGVAYEQYF
TGTGCCAGCAGCTCCTCCCTTGGGCTAGCGGGAGTCGCCTACGAGCAGTACTTC
>TRBV25-1|-|-|TRBJ2-7
CASSGLYPLGVVAEQYF
TGTGCCAGCAGTGGCCTATACCCCCTCGGAGTTGTAGCCGAGCAGTACTTC
>TRBV29-1|few|-|TRBJ2-7
CSVLDGTYEQYF
TGCAGCGTTCTCGACGGAACCTACGAGCAGTACTTC
>TRBV12-1|few|-|TRBJ2-3
CASSFSGITQYF
TGTGCCAGCAGCTTTAGCGGAATTACGCAGTATTTT
>TRBV20-1|many|-|TRBJ2-2
CSAPQGFRTGELFF
TGCAGTGCTCCGCAGGGGTTCAGGACCGGGGAGCTGTTTTTT
>TRBV7-2|-|TRBD2|TRBJ2-1
CASSLTSGGLGEQFF
TGTGCCAGCAGCTTGACTAGCGGGGGATTGGGGGAGCAGTTCTTC
>TRBV10-3|few|TRBD1|TRBJ1-1
CAISGQGNTEAFF
TGTGCCATCAGTGGACAGGGGAACACTGAAGCTTTCTTT
>TRBV6-5|few|TRBD1|TRBJ2-5
CASSYRQGRETQYF
TGTGCCAGCAGTTACCGACAGGGACGAGAGACCCAGTACTTC
>TRBV6-1|-|TRBD1|TRBJ1-2
CASSRGQAAGYTF
TGTGCCAGCAGCCGAGGACAGGCGGCTGGCTACACCTTC
>TRBV2|-|TRBD1|TRBJ2-7
CASRRDRGPGYEQYF
TGTGCCAGCAGAAGGGACAGGGGGCCTGGCTACGAGCAGTACTTC
>TRBV7-3|few|-|TRBJ2-1
CASSLNGGFYEQFF
TGTGCCAGCAGCTTAAATGGTGGTTTCTATGAGCAGTTCTTC
>TRBV4-3|-|-|TRBJ1-6
CASSQEIRAVGNSPLHF
TGCGCCAGCAGCCAAGAAATCAGGGCCGTGGGTAATTCACCCCTCCACTTT
>TRBV5-1|-|-|TRBJ1-2
CASSLDGPDYGYTF
TGCGCCAGCAGCTTGGATGGCCCAGATTATGGCTACACCTTC
>TRBV18|few|TRBD2|TRBJ2-1
CASSPPGTSSYNEQFF
TGTGCCAGCTCACCCCCCGGGACTAGCAGTTACAATGAGCAGTTCTTC
>TRBV5-1|-|TRBD1|TRBJ2-7
CASSGGQGSYEQYF
TGCGCCAGCAGCGGAGGACAGGGCTCCTACGAGCAGTACTTC
>TRBV5-1|-|TRBD1|TRBJ2-7
CASSSSGQGTYEQYF
TGCGCCAGCAGCTCCTCAGGACAGGGGACCTACGAGCAGTACTTC
>TRBV5-5|-|-|TRBJ2-5
CASSLGGVDGTQYF
TGTGCCAGCAGCTTAGGGGGTGTCGATGGAACCCAGTACTTC
>TRBV12-3/TRBV12-4|few|-|TRBJ2-2
CASMGRGVTGELFF
TGTGCCAGCATGGGGCGCGGAGTGACCGGGGAGCTGTTTTTT
>TRBV20-1|few|-|TRBJ1-2
CSATQGYGYTF
TGCAGTGCTACACAGGGCTATGGCTACACCTTC
>TRBV20-1|-|-|TRBJ1-6
CSARRDRAGGNSPLHF
TGCAGTGCTAGGCGGGATAGGGCGGGAGGTAATTCACCCCTCCACTTT
>TRBV5-1|few|-|TRBJ2-5
CASSLAGTEQETQYF
TGCGCCAGCAGCTTGGCCGGGACGGAGCAAGAGACCCAGTACTTC
>TRBV7-9|few|-|TRBJ2-4
CASSLGFRQGGKNIQYF
TGTGCCAGCAGCTTAGGGTTCCGGCAGGGAGGCAAAAACATTCAGTACTTC
>TRBV10-3|few|-|TRBJ1-1
CAISGDRGNTEAFF
TGTGCCATCTCCGGGGATCGCGGGAACACTGAAGCTTTCTTT
>TRBV5-1|-|TRBD2|TRBJ2-5
CASSLGTSGRFQETQYF
TGCGCCAGCAGCCTTGGGACTAGCGGGCGGTTTCAAGAGACCCAGTACTTC
>TRBV29-1|once|TRBD1|TRBJ2-5
CSVGTGQGLGETQYF
TGCAGCGTTGGAACCGGACAGGGTCTGGGAGAGACCCAGTACTTC
>TRBV11-1|few|TRBD1|TRBJ2-1
CASSSGTGSNEQFF
TGTGCCAGCAGCTCCGGGACAGGGAGCAATGAGCAGTTCTTC
>TRBV7-8|-|-|TRBJ1-1
CASSLEQTQNTEAFF
TGTGCCAGCAGCTTAGAACAGACGCAGAACACTGAAGCTTTCTTT
>TRBV5-8|-|-|TRBJ1-6
CASSFRKDSPLHF
TGTGCCAGCAGCTTCCGCAAGGATTCACCCCTCCACTTT
>TRBV9|-|-|TRBJ2-3
CASSFGTSTSTDTQYF
TGTGCCAGCAGCTTCGGGACTTCCACTAGCACAGATACGCAGTATTTT
>TRBV27|few|-|TRBJ2-7
CASSLRAHLEYEQYF
TGTGCCAGCAGTTTACGGGCCCACCTTGAATACGAGCAGTACTTC
>TRBV4-1|few|-|TRBJ1-4
CSSSQDLAGTNEKLFF
TGCTCCAGCAGCCAAGATCTCGCAGGGACGAATGAAAAACTGTTTTTT
>TRBV2|-|TRBD1|TRBJ2-7
CASIRRDRGLSEQYF
TGTGCCAGCATACGCCGGGACAGGGGGCTCTCGGAGCAGTACTTC
>TRBV20-1|-|-|TRBJ1-2
CSASDWGDGYTF
TGCAGTGCTAGTGATTGGGGGGATGGCTACACCTTC